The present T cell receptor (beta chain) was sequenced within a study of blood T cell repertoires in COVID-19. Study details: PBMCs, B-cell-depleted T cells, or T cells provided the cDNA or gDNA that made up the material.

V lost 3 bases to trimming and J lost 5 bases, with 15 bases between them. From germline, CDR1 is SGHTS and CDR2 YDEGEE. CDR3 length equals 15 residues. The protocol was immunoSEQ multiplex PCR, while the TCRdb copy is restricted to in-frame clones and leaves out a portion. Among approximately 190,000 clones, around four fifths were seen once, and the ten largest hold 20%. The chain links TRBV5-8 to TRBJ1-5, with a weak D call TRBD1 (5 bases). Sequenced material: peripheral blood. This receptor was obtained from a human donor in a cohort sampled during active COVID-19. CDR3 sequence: CASSWGLWGDQPQHF. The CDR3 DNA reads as TGTGCCAGCAGCTGGGGTTTATGGGGGGATCAGCCCCAGCATTTT.